Following are 5 T cell receptor beta chains from one sample sequenced in a study of OX40 agonist ivuxolimab in advanced cancers. TCRdb's copy holds only in-frame clones and misses some; the assay was immunoSEQ multiplex PCR. The sample lists about 94,000 clones, around 90% seen once, with about 3.6% in the top ten. Sample: CD4+ or CD8+ T cells sorted from blood, taken in a trial of the OX40 agonist ivuxolimab. These receptors all come from an adult with an advanced solid tumor such as melanoma, head and neck, liver or kidney cancer.

The chain is built from TRBV28 and TRBJ1-1, with 9 bases aligning to TRBD1. The CDR3 has 14 residues. Germline V gene data show CDR1 as MDHEN and CDR2 as SYDVKM. The ends lost 5 bases at V and 3 bases at J; junction bases unmatched: 4. CDR3 nucleotides: TGTGCCAGCAGTAGCGGACAGGGGTACACTGAAGCTTTCTTT. This gives the protein CASSSGQGYTEAFF.

This CDR3 reads CASSSFLGTNTGELFF. CDR3 bases: TGTGCCAGCAGCTCCTTTTTGGGGACGAACACCGGGGAGCTGTTTTTT. The chain links TRBV5-6 to TRBJ2-2; D remains unclear. The CDR3 has 16 residues. Trimming pared 3 bases from V and 0 bases from J, leaving 12 bases between. From germline, CDR1 is SGHDT and CDR2 YYEEEE. The full variable domain, its missing parts supplied by reference TRBV5-6 and TRBJ2-2, is DAGVTQSPTHLIKTRGQQVTLRCSPKSGHDTVSWYQQALGQGPQFIFQYYEEEERQRGNFPDRFSGHQFPNYSSELNVNALLLGDSALYLCASSSFLGTNTGELFFGEGSRLTVL.

The rearrangement joins TRBV29-1 to TRBJ2-7, with 11 positions matching TRBD2. This CDR3 comprises 14 residues. Germline V gene sequence: CDR1 SQVTM, CDR2 ANQGSEA. Losses at the gene ends were 6 bases for V and 3 bases for J; bases not matched to a gene: 7. CDR3 loop: CSVRGGLAGYEQYF. CDR3 DNA sequence: TGCAGCGTGAGAGGAGGACTAGCGGGCTACGAGCAGTACTTC.

The CDR3 DNA reads TGTGCCAGCTCCTTTGGGGGGGCGCCCACCTTC. Translating gives CASSFGGAPTF. The chain joins TRBV25-1 to TRBJ1-2; D might be TRBD1 (6 bases). V lost 8 bases to trimming and J lost 13 bases, with 17 bases between them. The length of the CDR3 is 11 residues. The germline V gene has CDR1 MGHDK and CDR2 SYGVNS.

The chain joins TRBV27 to TRBJ2-1; possibly TRBD2 for D (6 bases). CDR1 is MNHEY and CDR2 is SMNVEV in the germline V gene (reference sequence). This CDR3 has 13 residues. V was pared by 6 bases and J by 6 bases, with 12 bases between. The chain's CDR3 is CASRTRLVNEQFF. The DNA of the CDR3 is TGTGCCAGCAGGACTAGATTAGTCAATGAGCAGTTCTTC.